This T cell receptor beta chain was captured in a study of T cell responses to AZD1222 COVID-19 vaccine. Whole-study results and caveats: In all cases, repertoires were sampled only after the peak T cell response. Baseline serostatus was positive in only six or seven AZD1222 recipients. Spike regions recognized by vaccine-associated CD4 TCRs spanned the protein, led by 160-218 and 743-854. White British ancestry dominated among donors, who included more females, and clonal diversity was possibly underestimated.

Some clones are missing from TCRdb's copy, which holds only in-frame ones; the method was immunoSEQ multiplex PCR. The sample holds 180,000 or so clones, 90% to 95% seen once. Concerning this clone itself: As yet, its antigen is unknown.

Germline V gene sequence: CDR1 MRHNA, CDR2 SNTAGT. The V and J ends lost 4 bases and 9 bases respectively, with 9 bases between them. The length of the CDR3 is 11 residues. Sequenced material: peripheral blood, taken on day 0 of AZD1222 vaccination. This clonotype was sampled from an adult in good health. This chain uses TRBV6-4 with TRBJ1-2, with D unresolved. The CDR3 DNA is TGTGCCAGCAGTGTCGGGTCTCGCTACACCTTC. It encodes CASSVGSRYTF.